Described below is a single T cell receptor (beta chain) sequence and its context. These data come from a study of OX40 agonist ivuxolimab in advanced cancers. Germline lookup yields CDR1 SEHNR and CDR2 FQNEAQ (reference sequence). The germline V and J ends were trimmed by 4 bases and 6 bases, with 13 bases remaining between them. The CDR3 is made up of 14 amino acids. Profiled with immunoSEQ multiplex PCR; TCRdb holds only in-frame clones, not every one. The sample includes over 55,000 clones, about 81% of them seen just once. The sample was CD4+ or CD8+ T cells sorted from blood, taken in a trial of the OX40 agonist ivuxolimab. V and J are TRBV7-9 and TRBJ1-5; D possibly corresponds to TRBD1 (6 bases). The sequence was collected from an adult with an advanced solid tumor such as melanoma, head and neck, liver or kidney cancer. This chain's CDR3 is CASSSIQGTQPQHF. CDR3 in DNA: TGTGCCAGCAGCTCTATACAGGGAACTCAGCCCCAGCATTTT.